This T cell receptor beta chain was recovered during a study of beta chain features in type 1 diabetes (dated by TCRdb to 2017 to 2018). As for the study more broadly: Mean age, gender distribution, total cell number and subset yield were not different between patients and healthy donors. Across all samples, some 110,000,000 sorted cells were examined, and cell number per subset correlated strongly with RNA yield. In the study, TCRB repertoires of sorted circulating CD4+ T cell subsets from recently diagnosed type 1 diabetes patients were compared with those of matched healthy donors. Regulatory and stem cell-like memory subsets were obtained from only 8 patients and about eight healthy donors, while naive and central memory subsets were obtained from all 28 donors. The investigation overall reported the following: In all four CD4+ subsets, TCRB CDR3 length was moderately but significantly shorter in type 1 diabetes patients. Because small numbers of individuals were included in the HLA sub-analyses, any influence of HLA type on TCRB rearrangement was left unresolved. Shorter templates might have been favored by PCR, but patient and control samples were amplified and corrected together, so both groups would have been affected equally by any skew. Because cDNA was sequenced instead of genomic DNA, activated cells with high expression could be over-represented, although the groups did not differ in activation or CD3 levels. Naive, central memory and regulatory TCRB repertoires appeared more similar among patients than among healthy donors. At VDJ recombination sites, type 1 diabetes patients had fewer insertions and more deleted nucleotides, which implies abnormalities in thymic rearrangement.

The entire isolated RNA was reverse transcribed using the High Capacity cDNA Reverse Transcription Kit, and thus expressed TCRB transcripts were sequenced. Stem cell-like memory T cell samples underwent survey-depth immunoSEQ sequencing, averaging roughly 1 million total reads per sample. After sorted cells were lysed in RLT buffer, RNA was extracted with DNase-treated RNeasy Micro or Mini kits, with the choice depending on cell number. Each cell subset was processed on its own to prevent cross-contamination, while patient and healthy donor samples were processed together. Using the immunoSEQ multiplex PCR, TCRB sequences were amplified from cDNA into 87-bp fragments spanning the CDR3 region. The amplicons were sequenced using the Illumina HiSeq platform. On the study's bioinformatics: Synthetic template baselines were used to correct PCR bias computationally, reads within Hamming distance 2 were collapsed together, and singletons that could not be merged were discarded. Reads were aligned to IMGT to assign V, D and J genes, CDR3 length, and insertions or deletions at six rearrangement sites. Within each subset, clonotype counts were normalized to sorted cell number, after which true diversity and Gini coefficients were computed with the tcR R package. Repertoire sharing was quantified using the overlap coefficient calculated on TCRB nucleotide sequences. TCRdb retrieved this table from immuneACCESS and kept in-frame rearrangements only. Not all clones are present; in checked studies, unresolved V genes account for under half, and no reason is known for the remainder. From that table come the V and J calls and clone size; the DNA was used to work out D and trimming. The sample data list fewer than 70,000 clones, and 55% to 70% of these were observed just once. The ten biggest clones cover approximately 0.3% of the sample.

The CDR3 sequence holds 16 residues, the cysteine and phenylalanine included. Kept here is only the CDR3 DNA, which spans 48 bases and is read in frame from base 1. V loses 0 bases of germline sequence and J loses 3 bases, and the interval between the two ends is 15 bases. The germline V gene sets CDR1 to MNHEY and CDR2 to SVGAGI. As regards this clone: Its antigen is unknown. Base qualities were left out, and no much larger clone turns up one base away.

Each donor gave one peripheral blood draw, averaging around 0.11 L, which was collected into heparinised tubes. A BD FACSAria II and a panel including CD45RO, CCR7, CD25, CD127, CD95 and CD27 were used to sort naive, central memory, regulatory and stem cell-like memory CD4+ T cells. A purity above 98% was achieved for all sorted populations. PBMCs were isolated right away by Lymphoprep density gradient centrifugation and were stained directly, without culture. Samples were stained and sorted in pairs, with one healthy donor and one patient per experiment, so that batch effects were minimized. The sequence was obtained from a young woman with type 1 diabetes. Sequencing was performed on stem cell memory CD4+ T cells from blood. Explained via the paper, the cell subset or site label denotes: stem cell-like memory CD4+ T cells. The chain was built from TRBV6-5 and TRBJ2-7; perhaps TRBD2 is the D gene, with 6 bases matching. The CDR3 has the sequence CASSYSRGLNHYEQYF. The nucleotide sequence is TGTGCCAGCAGTTACTCGAGGGGACTCAACCACTACGAGCAGTACTTC.